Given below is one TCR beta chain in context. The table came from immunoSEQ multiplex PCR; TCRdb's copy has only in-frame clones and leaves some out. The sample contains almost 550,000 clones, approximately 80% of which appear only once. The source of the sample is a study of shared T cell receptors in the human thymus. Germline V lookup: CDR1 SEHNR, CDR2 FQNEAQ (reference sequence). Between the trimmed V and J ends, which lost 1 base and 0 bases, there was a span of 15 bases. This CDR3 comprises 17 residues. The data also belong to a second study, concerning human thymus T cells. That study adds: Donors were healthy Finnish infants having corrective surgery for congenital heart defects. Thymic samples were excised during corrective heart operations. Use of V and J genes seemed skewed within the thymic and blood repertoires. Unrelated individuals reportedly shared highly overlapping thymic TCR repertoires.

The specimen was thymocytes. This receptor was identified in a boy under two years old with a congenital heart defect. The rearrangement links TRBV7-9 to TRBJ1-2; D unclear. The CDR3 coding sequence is TGTGCCAGCAGCTTAGTGGTGCTCCCCTACTCTAACTATGGCTACACCTTC. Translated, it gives CASSLVVLPYSNYGYTF.